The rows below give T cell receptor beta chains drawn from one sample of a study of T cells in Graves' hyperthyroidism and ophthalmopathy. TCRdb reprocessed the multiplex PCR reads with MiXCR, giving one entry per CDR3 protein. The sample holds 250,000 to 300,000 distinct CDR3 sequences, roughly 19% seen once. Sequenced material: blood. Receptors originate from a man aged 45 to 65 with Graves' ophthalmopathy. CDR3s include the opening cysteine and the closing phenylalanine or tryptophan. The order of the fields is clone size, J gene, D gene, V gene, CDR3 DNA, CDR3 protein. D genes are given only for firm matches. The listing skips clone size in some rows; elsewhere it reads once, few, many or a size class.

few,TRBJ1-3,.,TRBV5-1,TGCGCCAGCACCAGAGACTCTGGAAACACCATATATTTT,CASTRDSGNTIYF
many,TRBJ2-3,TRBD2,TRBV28,TGTGCCATCACCGGACTAGCGGGAGGGCATACGCAGTATTTT,CAITGLAGGHTQYF
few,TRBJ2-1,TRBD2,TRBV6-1,TGTGCCAGCAGTTTGGTGGGGGGGTTAGGGCCTAGCGGGAGGGCCGACGACGAACATGAGCAGTTCTTC,CASSLVGGLGPSGRADDEHEQFF
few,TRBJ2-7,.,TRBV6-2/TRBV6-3,TGTGCCAGCAGCGGGGGACTCTCAAACTACGAGCAGTACTTC,CASSGGLSNYEQYF
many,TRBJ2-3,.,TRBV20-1,TGCAGTGCTCAGGGGCGGAGCACAGATACGCAGTATTTT,CSAQGRSTDTQYF
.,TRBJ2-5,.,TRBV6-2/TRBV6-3,TGTGCCAGCAGGGAGGGGGTAGCGGAAGGGATGGGAGAGACCCAGTACTTC,CASREGVAEGMGETQYF
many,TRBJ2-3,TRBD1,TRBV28,TGTGCCAGCAGCGCTTTTGGGACAGGGGCCACAGATACGCAGTATTTT,CASSAFGTGATDTQYF
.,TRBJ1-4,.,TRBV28,TGTGCCAGCAGAACAGGGACCCTATTAGAAAAACTGTTTTTT,CASRTGTLLEKLFF
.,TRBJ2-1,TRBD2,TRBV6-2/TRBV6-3,TGTGCCAGCAGGCCACCCACTAGCGGGAGGTTGGACAATGAGCAGTTCTTC,CASRPPTSGRLDNEQFF
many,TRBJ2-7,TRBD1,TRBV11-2,TGTGCCAGCAGCCCCGGGACAGTCAGCTCCTACGAGCAGTACTTC,CASSPGTVSSYEQYF
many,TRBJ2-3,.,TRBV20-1,TGCAGTGCTTTGGACAGACACACAGATACGCAGTATTTT,CSALDRHTDTQYF
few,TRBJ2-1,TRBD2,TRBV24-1,TGTGCCACCAGTGAACTCGGACTAGCGCTCAATGAGCAGTTCTTC,CATSELGLALNEQFF
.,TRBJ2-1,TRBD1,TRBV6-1,TGTGCCAGCAGTCCGGACAGGGCCTCCTACAATGAGCAGTTCTTC,CASSPDRASYNEQFF
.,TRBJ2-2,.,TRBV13,TGTGCCAGCAGCTCTCTCCGGGAGAATAACGGGGAGCTGTTTTTT,CASSSLRENNGELFF
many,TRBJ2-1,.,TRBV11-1,TGTGCCAGCAGCCCCGGGACGGACTTTTGGAATGAGCAGTTCTTC,CASSPGTDFWNEQFF
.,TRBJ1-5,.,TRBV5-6,TGTGCCAGCAGCATACTTAATCAGCCCCAGCATTTT,CASSILNQPQHF
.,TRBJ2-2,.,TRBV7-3,TGTGCCAGCAGTTACCGGGTCAGGGCGGGCACCGGGGAGCTGTTTTTT,CASSYRVRAGTGELFF
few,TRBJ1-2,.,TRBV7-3,TGTGCCAGCAGCTTTTGGCAGGAGGCGAACTATGGCTACACCTTC,CASSFWQEANYGYTF
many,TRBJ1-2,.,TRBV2,TGTGCCAGCAGTGAGGAGGGCTTGGACTATGGCTACACCTTC,CASSEEGLDYGYTF
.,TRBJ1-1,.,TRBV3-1,TGTGCCAGCAGCCAAGGGGGGGGGACACGAAACACTGAAGCTTTCTTT,CASSQGGGTRNTEAFF
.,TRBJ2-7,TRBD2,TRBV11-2,TGTGCCAGCAGCTCCGAGCGGGAGGGCGAGCAGTACTTC,CASSSEREGEQYF
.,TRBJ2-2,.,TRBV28,TGTGCCAGCATCCCCGGGGTCCCGAACACCGGGGAGCTGTTTTTT,CASIPGVPNTGELFF
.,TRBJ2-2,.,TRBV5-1,TGCGCCAGCCGTCGGGAAGCAGGGACCGGGGCCGGGGAGCTGTTTTTT,CASRREAGTGAGELFF
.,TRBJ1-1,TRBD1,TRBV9,TGTGCCAGCACCCGAGGGGGCTCCGACACTGAAGCTTTCTTT,CASTRGGSDTEAFF
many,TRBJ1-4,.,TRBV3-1,TGTGCCAGCAGCCAAGAGGGAGGGGGAGCTAATGAAAAACTGTTTTTT,CASSQEGGGANEKLFF
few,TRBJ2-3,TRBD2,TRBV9,TGTGCCAGCAGCCTTCGACTAGCGGGAGGTGAAGATACGCAGTATTTT,CASSLRLAGGEDTQYF
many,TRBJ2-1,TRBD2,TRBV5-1,TGCGCCAGCAGCCTGGGACTAGCATCCCCCTACAATGAGCAGTTCTTC,CASSLGLASPYNEQFF
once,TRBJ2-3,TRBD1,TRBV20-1,TGCAGTGCTAGAGGGACAGGGGGGTTCGCAGATACGCAGTATTTT,CSARGTGGFADTQYF
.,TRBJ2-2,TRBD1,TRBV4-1,TGCGCCAGCAATAGTCGGGACAGGGGAACCGGGGAGCTGTTTTTT,CASNSRDRGTGELFF
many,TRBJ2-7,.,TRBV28,TGTGCCAGCAGTTCCCGGGACACAAGCCTCTACGAGCAGTACTTC,CASSSRDTSLYEQYF
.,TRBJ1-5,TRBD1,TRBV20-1,TGCAGTGCTCCTGACAGGGGGCAGAATCAGCCCCAGCATTTT,CSAPDRGQNQPQHF
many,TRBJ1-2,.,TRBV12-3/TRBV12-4,TGTGCCAGCAGTTTATCTGGGCCAGCTAACTATGGCTACACCTTC,CASSLSGPANYGYTF
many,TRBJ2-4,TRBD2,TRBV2,TGTGCCAGCAGTGAGCGGCTAGCGGGAGGGGCCAAAAACATTCAGTACTTC,CASSERLAGGAKNIQYF
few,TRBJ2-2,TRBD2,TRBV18,TGTGCCAGCTCACCAATTAGCGGGGGAACCGGGGAGCTGTTTTTT,CASSPISGGTGELFF
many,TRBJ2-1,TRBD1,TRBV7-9,TGTGCCAGCACCCCGGGGACAGAGTTCTACAATGAGCAGTTCTTC,CASTPGTEFYNEQFF
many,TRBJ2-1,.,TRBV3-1,TGTGCCAGCAGCCTATACCCCCTAGCCCGCTCCTACAATGAGCAGTTCTTC,CASSLYPLARSYNEQFF
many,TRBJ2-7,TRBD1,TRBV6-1,TGTGCCAGCAGCCCGGGACAGGGACTCGAGCAGTACTTC,CASSPGQGLEQYF
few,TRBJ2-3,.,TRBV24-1,TGTGCCATTGGGACTTCCGAGGGGGATACGCAGTATTTT,CAIGTSEGDTQYF
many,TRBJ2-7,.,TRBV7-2,TGTGCCAGCAGCTCCGGACGGGACGAGACCTACGAGCAGTACTTC,CASSSGRDETYEQYF
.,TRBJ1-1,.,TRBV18,TGTGCCAGCTCATCTCAGGGATCTCTTAGAGCTTTCTTT,CASSSQGSLRAFF
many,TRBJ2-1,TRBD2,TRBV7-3,TGTGCCAGCAGCTCTAGCGGGAGGGCCGGCTCCTACAATGAGCAGTTCTTC,CASSSSGRAGSYNEQFF